This TCR beta chain was found in a study of blood T cell repertoires in COVID-19. Study-level information: Samples representing acute and convalescent COVID-19 were sourced from the United States, Italy and Spain. From T cells, B-cell-depleted T cells, or PBMCs came the material, which was cDNA or gDNA.

CDR3 size: 15 residues. V dropped 3 bases and J dropped 10; count of bases not matched to a gene: 9. Germline CDR1 LNHDA, CDR2 SQIVND (reference sequence). Methods used by the authors: Scientists estimated how many nucleated cells there were by amplifying reference gene primers. Some clones are missing from TCRdb's copy, which holds only in-frame ones; the method was immunoSEQ multiplex PCR. The D gene and trimming were derived from the DNA, and the V and J assignments and clone size from that table. Among approximately 25,000 clones listed, around 86% were seen once. V and J are TRBV19 and TRBJ1-6; 7 bases are shared with TRBD1. The TCR sequence derives from a man in his fifties with active COVID-19. What was sequenced was peripheral blood. The CDR3 DNA is TGTGCCAGTAGTATTAGCCAGGGGGTTCTATCACCCCTCCACTTT. This translates into CASSISQGVLSPLHF.